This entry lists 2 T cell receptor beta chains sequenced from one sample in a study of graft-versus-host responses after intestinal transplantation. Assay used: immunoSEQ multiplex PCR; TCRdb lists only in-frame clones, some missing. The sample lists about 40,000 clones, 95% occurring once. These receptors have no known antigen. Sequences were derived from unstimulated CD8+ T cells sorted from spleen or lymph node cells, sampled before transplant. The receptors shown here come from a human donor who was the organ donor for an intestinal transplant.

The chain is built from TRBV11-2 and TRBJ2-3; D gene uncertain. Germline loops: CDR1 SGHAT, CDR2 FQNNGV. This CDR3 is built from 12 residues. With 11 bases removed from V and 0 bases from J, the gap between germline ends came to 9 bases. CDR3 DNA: TGTGCCTGTAGACCGAGCACAGATACGCAGTATTTT. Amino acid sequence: CACRPSTDTQYF.

DNA for the CDR3: TGTGCCAGCAGCGCGGGAGGGGCCGGCACTGAAGCTTTCTTT. Protein sequence: CASSAGGAGTEAFF. This chain joins TRBV9 and TRBJ1-1, with D possibly TRBD1 on 5 matching bases. The CDR3 runs 14 residues. CDR1 and CDR2 from the germline V gene are SGDLS and YYNGEE. V was trimmed by 3 bases and J by 4 bases, leaving 13 bases between them.